The present TCR beta chain was sequenced within a study of naive and memory T cell subsets. Four subsets defined by CD45RA and CD27 were sorted after CD3, CD4, CD8 and live/dead staining. Germline CDR1 is SGHKS and CDR2 is YYEKEE (reference sequence). Trimming removed 2 bases from V and 3 bases from J, with 8 bases in between. This CDR3 is 14 amino acids long. This clonotype was detected a few times. Both TRBC1 and TRBC2 were covered by a beta constant-region primer of two equimolar oligonucleotides. Four rounds of PCR amplified the ligated cDNA using nested alpha and beta constant-region primers plus SP2. TCRdb called the UMI-ligation and nested PCR reads again in MiXCR, with one record for every CDR3 protein. The profile shows 20,000 to 25,000 distinct CDR3 sequences, around 9% of them singletons.

The chain employs TRBV5-5 and TRBJ1-4; D is ambiguous. The receptor was derived from a human donor in good health. Sequencing input: central memory CD8+ T cells from blood. The CDR3 region has the DNA TGTGCCAGCAGCTTAAGGGCTTCTAATGAAAAACTGTTTTTT. Encoded protein: CASSLRASNEKLFF.